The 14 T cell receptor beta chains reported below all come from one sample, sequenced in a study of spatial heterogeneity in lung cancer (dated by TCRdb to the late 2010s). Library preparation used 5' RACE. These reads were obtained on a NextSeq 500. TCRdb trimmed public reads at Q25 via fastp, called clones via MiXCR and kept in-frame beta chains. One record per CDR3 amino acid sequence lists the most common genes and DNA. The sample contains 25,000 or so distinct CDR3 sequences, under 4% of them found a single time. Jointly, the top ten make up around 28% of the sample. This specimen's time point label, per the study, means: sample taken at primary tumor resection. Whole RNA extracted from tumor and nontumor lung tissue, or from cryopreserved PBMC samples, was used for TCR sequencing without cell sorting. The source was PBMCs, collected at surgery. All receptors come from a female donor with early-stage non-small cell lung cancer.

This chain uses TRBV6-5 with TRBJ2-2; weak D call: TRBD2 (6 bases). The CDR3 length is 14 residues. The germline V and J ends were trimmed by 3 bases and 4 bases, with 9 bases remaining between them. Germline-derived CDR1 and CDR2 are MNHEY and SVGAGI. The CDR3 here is CASSYSGVTGELFF. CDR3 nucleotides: TGTGCCAGCAGTTATTCGGGAGTCACCGGGGAGCTGTTTTTT.

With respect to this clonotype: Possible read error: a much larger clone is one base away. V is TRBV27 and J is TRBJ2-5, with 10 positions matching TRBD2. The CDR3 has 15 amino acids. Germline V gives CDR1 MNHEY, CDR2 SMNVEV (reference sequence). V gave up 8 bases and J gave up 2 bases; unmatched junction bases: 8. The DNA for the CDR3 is TGTGCCAGCGGTTACAGGACTAGCGGACAAGAGACCCAGTACTTC. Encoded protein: CASGYRTSGQETQYF.

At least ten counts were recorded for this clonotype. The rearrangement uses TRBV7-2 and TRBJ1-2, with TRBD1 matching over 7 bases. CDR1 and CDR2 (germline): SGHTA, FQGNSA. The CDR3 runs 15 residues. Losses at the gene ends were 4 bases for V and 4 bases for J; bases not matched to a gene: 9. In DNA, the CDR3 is TGTGCCAGCAGCTCCAGCACAGGGGTAGGCTATGGCTACACCTTC. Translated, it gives CASSSSTGVGYGYTF.

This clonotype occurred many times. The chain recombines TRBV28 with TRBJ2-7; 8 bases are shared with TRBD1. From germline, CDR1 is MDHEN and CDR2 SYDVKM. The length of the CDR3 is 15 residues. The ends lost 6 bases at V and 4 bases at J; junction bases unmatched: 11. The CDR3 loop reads CASRTTGAKGYEQYF. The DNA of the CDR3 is TGTGCCAGCAGAACGACAGGGGCCAAAGGGTACGAGCAGTACTTC.

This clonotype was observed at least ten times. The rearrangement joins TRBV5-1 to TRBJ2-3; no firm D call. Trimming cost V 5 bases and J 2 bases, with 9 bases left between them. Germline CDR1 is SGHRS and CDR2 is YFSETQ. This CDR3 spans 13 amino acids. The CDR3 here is CASRMRSTDTQYF. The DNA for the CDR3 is TGCGCCAGCAGAATGAGGTCCACAGATACGCAGTATTTT. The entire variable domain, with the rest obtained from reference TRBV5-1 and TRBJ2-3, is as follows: KAGVTQTPRYLIKTRGQQVTLSCSPISGHRSVSWYQQTPGQGLQFLFEYFSETQRNKGNFPGRFSGRQFSNSRSEMNVSTLELGDSALYLCASRMRSTDTQYFGPGTRLTVL.

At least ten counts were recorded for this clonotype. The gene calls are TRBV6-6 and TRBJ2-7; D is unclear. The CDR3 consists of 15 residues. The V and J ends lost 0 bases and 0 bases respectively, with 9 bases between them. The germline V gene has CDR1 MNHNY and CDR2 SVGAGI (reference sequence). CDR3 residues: CASSYSAESSYEQYF. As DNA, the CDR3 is TGTGCCAGCAGTTACTCCGCGGAAAGCTCCTACGAGCAGTACTTC.

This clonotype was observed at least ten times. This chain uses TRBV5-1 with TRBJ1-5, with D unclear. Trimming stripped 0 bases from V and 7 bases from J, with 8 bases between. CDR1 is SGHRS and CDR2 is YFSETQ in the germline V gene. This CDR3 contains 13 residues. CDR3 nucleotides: TGCGCCAGCAGCTTGGTAGGTGGCCAGCCCCAGCATTTT. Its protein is CASSLVGGQPQHF.

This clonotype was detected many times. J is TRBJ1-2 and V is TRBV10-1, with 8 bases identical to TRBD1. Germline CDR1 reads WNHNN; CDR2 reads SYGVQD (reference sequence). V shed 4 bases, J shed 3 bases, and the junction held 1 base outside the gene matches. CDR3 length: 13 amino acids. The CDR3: CASSAGQDYGYTF. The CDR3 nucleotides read TGCGCCAGCAGTGCGGGACAGGACTATGGCTACACCTTC.

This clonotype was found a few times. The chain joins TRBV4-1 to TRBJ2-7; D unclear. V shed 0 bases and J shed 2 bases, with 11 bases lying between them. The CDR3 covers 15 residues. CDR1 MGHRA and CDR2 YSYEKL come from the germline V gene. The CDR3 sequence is CASSQETTTPYEQYF. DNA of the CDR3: TGCGCCAGCAGCCAAGAGACAACAACCCCCTACGAGCAGTACTTC.

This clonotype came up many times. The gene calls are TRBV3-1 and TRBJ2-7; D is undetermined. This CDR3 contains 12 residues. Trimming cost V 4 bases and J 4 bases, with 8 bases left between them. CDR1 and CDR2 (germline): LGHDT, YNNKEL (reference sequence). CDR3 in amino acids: CASSLSTYEQYF. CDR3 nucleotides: TGTGCCAGCAGCCTCTCCACATACGAGCAGTACTTC.

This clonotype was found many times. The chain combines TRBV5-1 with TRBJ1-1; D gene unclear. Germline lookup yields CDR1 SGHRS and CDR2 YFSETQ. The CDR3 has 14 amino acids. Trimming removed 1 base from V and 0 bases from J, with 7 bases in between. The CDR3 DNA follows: TGCGCCAGCAGCTTGTTGGCCATGAACACTGAAGCTTTCTTT. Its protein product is CASSLLAMNTEAFF.

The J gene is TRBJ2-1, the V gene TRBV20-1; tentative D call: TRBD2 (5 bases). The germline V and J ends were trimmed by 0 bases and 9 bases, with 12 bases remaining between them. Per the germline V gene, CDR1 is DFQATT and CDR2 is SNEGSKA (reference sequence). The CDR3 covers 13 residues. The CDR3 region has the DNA TGCAGTGCTAGAGAAGGGTTTCGGGGTGAGCAGTTCTTC. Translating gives CSAREGFRGEQFF.

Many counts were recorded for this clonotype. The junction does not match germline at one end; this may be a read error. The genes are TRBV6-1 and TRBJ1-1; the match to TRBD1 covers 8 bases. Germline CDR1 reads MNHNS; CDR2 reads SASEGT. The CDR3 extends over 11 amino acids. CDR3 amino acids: CASRGRTEAFF. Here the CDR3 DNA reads TGTGCGAGCAGGGGGCGGACTGAAGCTTTCTTT.

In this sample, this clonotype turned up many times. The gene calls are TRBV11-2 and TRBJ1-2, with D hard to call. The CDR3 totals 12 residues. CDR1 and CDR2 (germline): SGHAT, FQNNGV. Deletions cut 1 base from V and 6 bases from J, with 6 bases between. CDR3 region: CASSLGRDGYTF. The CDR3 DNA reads TGTGCCAGCAGCTTAGGCCGGGATGGCTACACCTTC.